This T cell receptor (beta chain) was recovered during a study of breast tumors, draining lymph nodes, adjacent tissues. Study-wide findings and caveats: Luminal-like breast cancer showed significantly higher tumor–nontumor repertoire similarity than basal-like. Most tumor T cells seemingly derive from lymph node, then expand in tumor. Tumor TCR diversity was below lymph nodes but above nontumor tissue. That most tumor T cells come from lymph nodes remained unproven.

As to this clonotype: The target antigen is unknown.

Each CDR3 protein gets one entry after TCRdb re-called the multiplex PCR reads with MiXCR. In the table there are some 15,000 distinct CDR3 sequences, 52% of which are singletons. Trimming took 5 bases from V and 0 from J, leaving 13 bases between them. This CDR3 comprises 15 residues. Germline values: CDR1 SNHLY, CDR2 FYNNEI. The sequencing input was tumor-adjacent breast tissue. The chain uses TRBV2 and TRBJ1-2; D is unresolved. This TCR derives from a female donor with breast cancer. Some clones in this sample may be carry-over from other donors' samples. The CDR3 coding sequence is TGTGCCAGCAGTCATCACAGCTCTGCTAACTATGGCTACACCTTC. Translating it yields CASSHHSSANYGYTF.